The clone carrying this TCR beta chain appeared many times. Its antigen is undetermined. Germline assignment: CDR1 MNHNS and CDR2 SASEGT. V was cut by 8 bases and J by 1 base, with 17 bases left in between. The CDR3 is 15 residues long. Investigators prepared the TCR beta libraries by applying iRepertoire HTBI primers and Arm-PCR of CDR3 regions. TCRdb ran MiXCR on the multiplex PCR reads and lists one entry per CDR3 protein. Among some 560,000 distinct CDR3 sequences listed, roughly a sixth were seen once. This specimen comes from a study of regulatory T cells in long-lasting Graves disease. General study findings and limits: TRBV28 was favored in persistent disease, as were TRBJ1-2 and TRBJ2-5. New patients shared 966 public clonotypes, fewer than the 2,500 to 3,500 shared by persistent patients. Newly diagnosed patients had higher TCR diversity than persistent Graves' patients did.

Time point denoted: newly diagnosed GD, antithyroid drugs for less than 3 months. RNA isolated from PBMCs was used to make the TCR library. The same data also went into a second study, on T cells in Graves' hyperthyroidism and ophthalmopathy. That paper notes: An initial round of RT-PCR targeting the TCR CDR3 relied on the HTBI primer set.

The material sequenced was peripheral blood mononuclear cells (PBMCs), taken at new diagnosis, from a patient treated with antithyroid drugs. This clonotype was sampled from a woman aged 40 to 65 with Graves disease. The rearrangement uses TRBV6-1 and TRBJ1-1; no firm D call. The CDR3 DNA follows: TGTGCCAGCCACCGCTCGGCCGGAGGGAACACTGAAGCTTTCTTT. It is translated as CASHRSAGGNTEAFF.